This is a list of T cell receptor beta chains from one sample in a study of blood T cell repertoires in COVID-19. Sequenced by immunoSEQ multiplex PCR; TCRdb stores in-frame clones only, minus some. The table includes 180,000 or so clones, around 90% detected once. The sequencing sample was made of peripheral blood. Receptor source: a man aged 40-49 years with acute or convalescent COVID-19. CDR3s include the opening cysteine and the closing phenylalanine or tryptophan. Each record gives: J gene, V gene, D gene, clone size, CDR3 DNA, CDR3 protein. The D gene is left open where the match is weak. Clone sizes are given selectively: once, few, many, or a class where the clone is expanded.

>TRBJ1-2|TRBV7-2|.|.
TGTGCCAGCAGCCTCCCAAGGAGGTATGGCTACACCTTC
CASSLPRRYGYTF
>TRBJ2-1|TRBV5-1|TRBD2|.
TGCGCCAGCAGCTTGTATCCTGCTAGCGGGGGGCCCAATGAGCAGTTCTTC
CASSLYPASGGPNEQFF
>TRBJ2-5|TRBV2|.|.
TGTGCCAGCATAAAAGGGGAAGAAGAGACCCAGTACTTC
CASIKGEEETQYF
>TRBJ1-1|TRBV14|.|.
TGTGCCAGCAGCCAAGATGAGGTCATGAACACTGAAGCTTTCTTT
CASSQDEVMNTEAFF
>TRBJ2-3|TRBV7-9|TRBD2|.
TGTGCCAGCAGCTCCCAGCGGGGGGGAGTCACAGATACGCAGTATTTT
CASSSQRGGVTDTQYF
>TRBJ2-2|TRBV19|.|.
TGTGCCAGTATACCAGGAGGGACCGGGGAGCTGTTTTTT
CASIPGGTGELFF
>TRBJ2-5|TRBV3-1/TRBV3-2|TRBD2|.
TGTGCCAGCAGCTCGACTAGCGGGGGGGAGACCCAGTACTTC
CASSSTSGGETQYF
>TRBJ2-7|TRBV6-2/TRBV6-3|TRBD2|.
TGTGCCAGCAGTTACTCGAGGACTAGCGGATACGAGCAGTACTTC
CASSYSRTSGYEQYF
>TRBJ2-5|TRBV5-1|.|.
TGCGCCAGCAGCTTCGCCTTCGAGGAGACCCAGTACTTC
CASSFAFEETQYF
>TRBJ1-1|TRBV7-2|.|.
TGTGCCAGCAGCCTCTCGGGACACCAGAACACTGAAGCTTTCTTT
CASSLSGHQNTEAFF
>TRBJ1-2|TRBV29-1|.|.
TGCAGCGTGGGGAGCGGGGGTGGCTATGGCTACACCTTC
CSVGSGGGYGYTF
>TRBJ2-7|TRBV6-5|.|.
TGTGCCAGCAGTTACCGGCAGGGATACGAGCAGTACTTC
CASSYRQGYEQYF
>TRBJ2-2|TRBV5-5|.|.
TGTGCCAGCAGCTTACACAACACCGGGGAGCTGTTTTTT
CASSLHNTGELFF
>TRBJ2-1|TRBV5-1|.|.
TGCGCCAGCAGCTTGGCAGGGAAGGTGAATGAGCAGTTCTTC
CASSLAGKVNEQFF
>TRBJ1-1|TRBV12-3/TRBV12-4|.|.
TGTGCCAGCAGCTCACAGGGAAGGAGGGCTTTCTTT
CASSSQGRRAFF
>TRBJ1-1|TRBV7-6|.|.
TGTGCCAGCAGCTTAGAGGCAGGACGGAGGACTGAAGCTTTCTTT
CASSLEAGRRTEAFF
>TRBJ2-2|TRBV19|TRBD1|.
TGTGCCAGTAGTCCCATAAGCGGACAGGCGAACACCGGGGAGCTGTTTTTT
CASSPISGQANTGELFF
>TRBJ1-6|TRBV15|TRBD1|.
TGTGCCACCAGCATCATCACAGGGGGCACTTCACCCCTCCACTTT
CATSIITGGTSPLHF
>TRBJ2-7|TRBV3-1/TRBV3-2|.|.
TGTGCCAGCAGCCAAGATACAATGGTATACGAGCAGTACTTC
CASSQDTMVYEQYF
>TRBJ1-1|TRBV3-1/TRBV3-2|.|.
TGTGCCAGCAGCCAAGCGGGGGTGAGGTCAAACACTGAAGCTTTCTTT
CASSQAGVRSNTEAFF
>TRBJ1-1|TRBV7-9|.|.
TGTGCCAGCAGCCTCGACATGAACACTGAAGCTTTCTTT
CASSLDMNTEAFF
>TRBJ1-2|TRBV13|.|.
TGTGCCAGCAGCTTAAGGGGGGGTGGCTACACCTTC
CASSLRGGGYTF
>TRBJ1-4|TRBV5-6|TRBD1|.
TGTGCCAGCAGCACAGGACAGGGGTCGAATGAAAAACTGTTTTTT
CASSTGQGSNEKLFF
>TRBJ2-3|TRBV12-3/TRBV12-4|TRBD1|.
TGTGCCACTCGACAGGGGGCAACAGATACGCAGTATTTT
CATRQGATDTQYF
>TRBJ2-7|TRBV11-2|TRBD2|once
TGTGCCAGCAGCGGACGGGGGGCCTACGAGCAGTACTTC
CASSGRGAYEQYF
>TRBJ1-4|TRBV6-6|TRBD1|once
TGTGCCAGCAGTTACCTGACAGGGGGCCGTGAAAAACTGTTTTTT
CASSYLTGGREKLFF
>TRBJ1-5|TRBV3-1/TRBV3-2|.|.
TGTGCCAGCAGCCAAGACCTGAGGCAGCCCCAGCATTTT
CASSQDLRQPQHF
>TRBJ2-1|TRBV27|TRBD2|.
TGTGCCAGCAGTTTATCCCAGCGGGGGCCCCCCTACAATGAGCAGTTCTTC
CASSLSQRGPPYNEQFF
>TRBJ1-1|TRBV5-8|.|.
TGTGCCAGCAGCTTAGAGGGGAGCAGGGGCTTTTACGGGGACACTGAAGCTTTCTTT
CASSLEGSRGFYGDTEAFF
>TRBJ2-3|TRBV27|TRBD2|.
TGTGCCAGCAGCTGGGTACGTAGCGGGGGGCCAGATACGCAGTATTTT
CASSWVRSGGPDTQYF
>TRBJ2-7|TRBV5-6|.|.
TGTGCCAGCAGCCCCGACCCTCAGGGTTTGGACGAGCAGTACTTC
CASSPDPQGLDEQYF
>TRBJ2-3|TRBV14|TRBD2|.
TGTGCCAGCAGCCAAGACCGGGGGGGCTCCACAGATACGCAGTATTTT
CASSQDRGGSTDTQYF
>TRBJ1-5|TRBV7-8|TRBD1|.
TGTGCCAGCAGCTTAGGCGGCTCAGGGGGAGGTCAGCCCCAGCATTTT
CASSLGGSGGGQPQHF
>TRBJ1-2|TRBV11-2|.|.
TGTGCCAGCAGCTTCTCCGACAGGAACTATGGCTACACCTTC
CASSFSDRNYGYTF
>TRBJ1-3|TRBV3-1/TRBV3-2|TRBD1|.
TGTGCCAGCAGCGAACAGGGGGCTGGAAACACCATATATTTT
CASSEQGAGNTIYF
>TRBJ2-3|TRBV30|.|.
TGTGCCTGGAGTCCTTTAGATACGCAGTATTTT
CAWSPLDTQYF
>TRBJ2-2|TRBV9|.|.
TGTGCCAGCAGCGTAGTAGGACGAGGGGGCGGGGAGCTGTTTTTT
CASSVVGRGGGELFF
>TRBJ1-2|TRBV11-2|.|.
TGTGCCAGCAGCCATATACCACAAGACTATGGCTACACCTTC
CASSHIPQDYGYTF
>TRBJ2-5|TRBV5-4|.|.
TGTGCCAGCAGCTTGGTCGGGGGAGGAGGGACCCAGTACTTC
CASSLVGGGGTQYF
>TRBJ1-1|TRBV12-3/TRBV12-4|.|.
TGTGCCAGCAGTCCCCAGGGTACTGAAGCTTTCTTT
CASSPQGTEAFF